This T cell receptor (beta chain) emerged from a study of blood T cell dynamics during melanoma immunotherapy. Overall study findings and caveats: The most clonal sorted CD8+ subset, immune-effector cells, was closest to cell-free DNA CDR3 sequences.

All DNA from each sorted CD8+ subset was loaded. Repertoires were generated with immunoSEQ multiplex PCR, while TCRdb's copy carries only in-frame clones and drops some. The sample lists roughly 190 clones, 85% occurring once. As to time point: pre-treatment baseline. Apart from a couple of fast progressors, RECIST 1.1 response was judged 12 weeks post-infusion. A note on this clone: The target antigen is unknown.

V lost 4 bases, J lost 2 bases, and 2 bases stayed unmatched. The CDR3 covers 13 residues. Germline V CDR1 and CDR2: GTSNPN, SVGIG (reference sequence). The starting material was central memory CD8+ T cells from blood, obtained from a patient treated with checkpoint blockade. This TCR came from a human donor with melanoma. The chain carries TRBV30 and TRBJ1-2; 9 bases fit TRBD1. Here the CDR3 reads CAWKDRGNYGYTF. The DNA for the CDR3 is TGTGCCTGGAAGGACAGGGGAAACTATGGCTACACCTTC. The full variable domain, in which reference TRBV30 and TRBJ1-2 provide the parts outside the CDR3, is SQTIHQWPATLVQPVGSPLSLECTVEGTSNPNLYWYRQAAGRGLQLLFYSVGIGQISSEVPQNLSASRPQDRQFILSSKKLLLSDSGFYLCAWKDRGNYGYTFGSGTRLTVV.